Described below is a single T cell receptor (beta chain) sequence and its context. Its antigen is unknown. This sample stems from a study of T cell responses to AZD1222 COVID-19 vaccine. Study-level findings and limits: Without day 14 samples, only post-peak T cell repertoires were studied. White British donors predominated, females outnumbered males, and clonal diversity was possibly underestimated. CD4 TCRs linked to vaccination spanned spike, dominating at 160-218 and 743-854.

The assay was immunoSEQ multiplex PCR, and TCRdb's table has in-frame clones only and misses some. There are about 110,000 clones in the sample; roughly 92% occur only once, and approximately 2.7% lies in the top ten. Trimming took 2 bases from V and 4 from J, leaving 11 bases between them. CDR3 length: 14 amino acids. Germline V gives CDR1 MDHEN, CDR2 SYDVKM. Specimen: peripheral blood, collected 28 days after the second AZD1222 dose. The V and J genes are TRBV28 and TRBJ1-1; D is ambiguous. The receptor was isolated from an adult who received the AZD1222 COVID-19 vaccine. CDR3 DNA: TGTGCCAGCAGTTTACGGCTCCAGACCACTGAAGCTTTCTTT. Residues: CASSLRLQTTEAFF.